A selection of T cell receptor beta chains follows, all from one sample in a study of blood T cell repertoires in COVID-19. The repertoire was sequenced with immunoSEQ multiplex PCR; TCRdb's copy has only in-frame clones and lacks some. The sample lists 250,000 to 350,000 clones, approximately 92% occurring once. Sequencing input: PBMCs or T cells enriched from blood (not recorded which). These receptor sequences come from a woman under 40 who had recovered from COVID-19. Both conserved end residues are part of each CDR3. Fields, in order: V gene, clone size, D gene, J gene, CDR3 DNA, CDR3 protein. D genes are given only for firm matches. Size tells how often a clone was seen (once, few, many) or the class of an expanded clone, and some rows leave it out.

TRBV28	once	NA	TRBJ1-1	TGTGCCAGCAGTTTAATATTCAGTGAAGCTTTCTTT	CASSLIFSEAFF
TRBV9	NA	TRBD1	TRBJ1-5	TGTGCCAGCAGCGTGGGACAGGGGGCTGGTCAGCCCCAGCATTTT	CASSVGQGAGQPQHF
TRBV19	NA	NA	TRBJ1-1	TGTGCCAGTAGTAACAGACGGGGGGCTCTGACTGAAGCTTTCTTT	CASSNRRGALTEAFF
TRBV6-6	NA	TRBD2	TRBJ2-2	TGTGCCAGCAGCTACGGACTAGCCTATAACACCGGGGAGCTGTTTTTT	CASSYGLAYNTGELFF
TRBV18	NA	NA	TRBJ1-1	TGTGCCAGCTCACCACCACGTCCCGGGGGTGAAGCTTTCTTT	CASSPPRPGGEAFF
TRBV28	NA	TRBD1	TRBJ2-2	TGTGCCAGCGGCTACGAGACAGGGGTGACGAACACCGGGGAGCTGTTTTTT	CASGYETGVTNTGELFF
TRBV7-8	NA	TRBD1	TRBJ2-7	TGTGCCAGCAGCCTCAGACAGGGACGGGGAGAGCAGTACTTC	CASSLRQGRGEQYF
TRBV7-9	few	NA	TRBJ2-2	TGTGCCAGCAGCTCCCAGACAGTAAACACCGGGGAGCTGTTTTTT	CASSSQTVNTGELFF
TRBV9	many	TRBD1	TRBJ1-5	TGTGCCAGCAGCGCCGGGACAGGGGCAAATCAGCCCCAGCATTTT	CASSAGTGANQPQHF
TRBV10-3	NA	NA	TRBJ1-1	TGTGCCATCAGCCCCGGGACAACGAACACTGAAGCTTTCTTT	CAISPGTTNTEAFF
TRBV6-4	NA	TRBD2	TRBJ2-1	TGTGCCAGCAGTGACCAGGCTAGCGGGAGAGATGAGCAGTTCTTC	CASSDQASGRDEQFF
TRBV11-3	NA	TRBD1	TRBJ2-7	TGTGCCAGCAGCCCAGGGACAGCCTACGAGCAGTACTTC	CASSPGTAYEQYF
TRBV2	NA	TRBD2	TRBJ2-1	TGTGCCAGCAGGGCTAGCGGAGCCTACAATGAGCAGTTCTTC	CASRASGAYNEQFF
TRBV5-8	NA	TRBD2	TRBJ2-3	TGTGCCAGCAGCTTGCTCGGACTAGCGGGAGCGGATACGCAGTATTTT	CASSLLGLAGADTQYF
TRBV5-6	NA	TRBD1	TRBJ1-1	TGTGCCAGCAGCCCCTTACAGGGGGCGGCCACTGAAGCTTTCTTT	CASSPLQGAATEAFF
TRBV4-3	few	NA	TRBJ2-2	TGCGCCAGCAGCCAAGAGCTTCATGGGGGGAACGGCGCGAACACCGGGGAGCTGTTTTTT	CASSQELHGGNGANTGELFF
TRBV18	NA	TRBD1	TRBJ2-7	TGTGCCAGCTCACCACCGGGGACAGGGTTTGAGCAGTACTTC	CASSPPGTGFEQYF
TRBV11-3	NA	TRBD2	TRBJ2-2	TGTGCCAGCAGCCCGGGGACTACAACATGGAACACCGGGGAGCTGTTTTTT	CASSPGTTTWNTGELFF
TRBV29-1	NA	TRBD1	TRBJ2-3	TGCAGCGCTAGCCCCGGGACAGCCACAGATACGCAGTATTTT	CSASPGTATDTQYF
TRBV4-3	once	TRBD2	TRBJ2-7	TGCGCCAGCAGCCAAGCCCTGCTTAGGGGACTGACTAGCGGGCTCTCCTACGAGCAGTACTTC	CASSQALLRGLTSGLSYEQYF
TRBV25-1	NA	TRBD1	TRBJ1-4	TGTGCCAGCAGCGACACAGGGGCGGGTGAAAAACTGTTTTTT	CASSDTGAGEKLFF
TRBV4-3	NA	TRBD1	TRBJ2-3	TGCGCCAGCAGCCAAACCTGGACAGGGGCTAGCACAGATACGCAGTATTTT	CASSQTWTGASTDTQYF
TRBV27	NA	TRBD1	TRBJ2-7	TGTGCCAGCAGTTTTATACAGGGGGGCCGTTCCTACGAGCAGTACTTC	CASSFIQGGRSYEQYF
TRBV7-9	few	NA	TRBJ2-7	TGTGCCAGCAGCTTGGCAGGGACCTACGAGCAGTACTTC	CASSLAGTYEQYF
TRBV19	NA	NA	TRBJ2-2	TGTGCCAGTAGTATAGAAGGGGCGAACACCGGGGAGCTGTTTTTT	CASSIEGANTGELFF
TRBV19	NA	TRBD2	TRBJ2-5	TGTGCCAGTAGCCTGGGACTAGCGGTAGAGACCCAGTACTTC	CASSLGLAVETQYF
TRBV3-1/TRBV3-2	NA	TRBD1	TRBJ2-5	TGTGCCAGCAGCCAATGGGGGACAGGCCAAGAGACCCAGTACTTC	CASSQWGTGQETQYF
TRBV5-4	NA	TRBD2	TRBJ2-3	TGTGCCAGCAGCTTACTAGCGGGAGGCGGGACAGATACGCAGTATTTT	CASSLLAGGGTDTQYF
TRBV6-5	once	TRBD1	TRBJ1-6	TGTGCCAGCAAGGGACAGCTTAATTCACCCCTCCACTTT	CASKGQLNSPLHF